The 9 T cell receptor beta chains given below trace back to one sample, sequenced in a study of cytomegalovirus exposure and HLA in healthy donors (dated by TCRdb to about 2017). The method behind the library was the immunoSEQ multiplex PCR assay. For the multiplex PCR, a mixture combining 60 forward primers for TCR Vbeta segments and 13 reverse primers for TCR Jbeta segments was used. The clones in this table, taken by TCRdb from immuneACCESS, are in-frame only. Not every clone is retained; where verified, under half of the shortfall comes from an unresolved V gene, and the cause of the rest is unknown. Within this sample are 120,000 to 150,000 clones, with approximately 80% of them counted one time only. The ten largest clones take up about 6.8% of the sample. Material for sequencing was PBMCs. The receptors were gathered from a woman aged 35 to 49 in good health and CMV-seropositive.

The gene calls are TRBV29-1 and TRBJ2-7, with 8 bases that match TRBD2. The CDR3 is 16 amino acids. V shed 4 bases, J shed 3 bases, and the junction held 14 bases outside the gene matches. The germline V gene encodes CDR1 SQVTM and CDR2 ANQGSEA. This CDR3 is CSVGGPRSGSDYEQYF. For the CDR3, the DNA is TGCAGCGTTGGGGGACCGAGAAGCGGGAGTGACTACGAGCAGTACTTC.

This clone was counted a single time. Here the CDR3 DNA reads TGTGCCAGCAGTGGGGGACAGGGGCCTGGGAAGCAGTACTTC. This gives the protein CASSGGQGPGKQYF. The J gene is TRBJ2-7, the V gene TRBV2; 10 bases map to TRBD1. V was pared by 4 bases and J by 8 bases, with 8 bases of the junction left unmatched. The CDR3 sequence is 14 residues long. Per germline, CDR1 SNHLY and CDR2 FYNNEI.

The table lists this clone with a count of one. V usage is TRBV5-1 and J usage is TRBJ1-2; the D gene is possibly TRBD1 (6 bases). This CDR3 has 14 amino acids. V was trimmed by 0 bases and J by 3 bases, leaving 9 bases between them. Germline V gene lookup returns CDR1 SGHRS and CDR2 YFSETQ. The DNA of the CDR3 is TGCGCCAGCAGCTTGGGACAGGAGGACTATGGCTACACCTTC. Its protein is CASSLGQEDYGYTF.

The rearrangement joins TRBV10-2 to TRBJ2-1; 7 nucleotides align to TRBD2. Germline trimming cut 6 bases from V and 9 bases from J; bases unmatched to any gene: 14. This CDR3 region has 15 residues. Looked up from germline, CDR1 is WSHSY and CDR2 is SAAADI. The CDR3: CASRHLGEGPGEQFF. DNA of the CDR3: TGCGCCAGCAGGCACTTGGGGGAGGGCCCGGGTGAGCAGTTCTTC.

The gene calls are TRBV18 and TRBJ2-1; no reliable D call. The length of the CDR3 is 13 residues. With 2 bases removed from V and 5 bases from J, the gap between germline ends came to 7 bases. Germline values: CDR1 KGHSH, CDR2 LQKENI. Here the CDR3 reads CASSPFRNNEQFF. The CDR3 bases are TGTGCCAGCTCACCATTCAGAAACAATGAGCAGTTCTTC.

This chain connects TRBV2 to TRBJ1-2; 7 bases agree with TRBD1. This CDR3 is built from 15 residues. The ends lost 1 base at V and 5 bases at J; junction bases unmatched: 7. Germline CDR1 is SNHLY and CDR2 is FYNNEI. The CDR3 reads CASSEVLGRGYGYTF. The CDR3 DNA reads as TGTGCCAGCAGTGAAGTTCTTGGCAGGGGGTATGGCTACACCTTC.

This clone was seen once. V and J are TRBV7-8 and TRBJ2-7; D might be TRBD2 (6 bases). CDR1 is SGHVS and CDR2 is FQNEAQ in the germline V gene. Trimming removed 3 bases at V and 0 bases at J, with 24 bases between. This CDR3 is built from 19 residues. Here the CDR3 DNA reads TGTGCCAGCAGCTTTGTACGAAGAACCTTAGCGGCGGACTCCTACGAGCAGTACTTC. Translated: CASSFVRRTLAADSYEQYF. The full variable domain, completed using reference TRBV7-8 and TRBJ2-7, is GAGVSQSPRYKVAKRGQDVALRCDPISGHVSLFWYQQALGQGPEFLTYFQNEAQLDKSGLPSDRFFAERPEGSVSTLKIQRTQQEDSAVYLCASSFVRRTLAADSYEQYFGPGTRLTVT.

The chain uses TRBV5-8 and TRBJ2-2; unclear D gene. With 0 bases removed from V and 0 bases from J, the gap between germline ends came to 6 bases. The V gene's germline CDR1 is SGHTS and CDR2 YDEGEE. This CDR3 region has 15 residues. CDR3 in DNA: TGTGCCAGCAGCTTGGGGCCCTCGAACACCGGGGAGCTGTTTTTT. Amino acids: CASSLGPSNTGELFF.

This sequence joins TRBV29-1 and TRBJ2-5; 8 nucleotides align to TRBD2. The J call may be in error: the DNA end matches TRBJ2-7 better. The CDR3 extends over 15 amino acids. The V gene's germline CDR1 is SQVTM and CDR2 ANQGSEA. The CDR3 DNA is TGCAGCGTTGAAGATCAGCGGGGGTTGGCAAACGAGCAGTACTTC. As protein: CSVEDQRGLANEQYF.